This is a list of T cell receptor beta chains from one sample in a study of Graves' ophthalmopathy and Graves' hyperthyroidism. TCRdb processed the multiplex PCR reads anew with MiXCR; each CDR3 protein has one entry. The profile shows 650,000 to 900,000 distinct CDR3 sequences, 40% of them singletons. The sequenced sample was peripheral blood. The receptors shown here come from an adult man with Graves' ophthalmopathy. Each CDR3 is given with its conserved first and last residue. Each record gives: CDR3 protein, CDR3 DNA, V gene, clone size, D gene, J gene. The D gene is left open where the match is weak. Expanded clones get a size class; other rows say once, few or many, or leave the size out.

CDR3: CASSFEGASSSPLHF
DNA: TGTGCCAGCAGTTTCGAGGGGGCGTCTAGCTCACCCCTCCACTTT
V: TRBV2
size: many
D: TRBD1
J: TRBJ1-6

CDR3: CASSYRSSSVDEQYF
DNA: TGTGCCAGCAGTTACAGAAGCAGTTCGGTCGACGAGCAGTACTTC
V: TRBV10-2
size: -
D: -
J: TRBJ2-7

CDR3: CASSPASSVSGGAYEQYF
DNA: TGTGCCAGCAGCCCTGCCAGTAGTGTATCGGGGGGGGCCTACGAGCAGTACTTC
V: TRBV14
size: -
D: TRBD2
J: TRBJ2-7

CDR3: CSARPVEGDTGELFF
DNA: TGCAGTGCTAGACCAGTAGAGGGGGACACCGGGGAGCTGTTTTTT
V: TRBV20-1
size: few
D: -
J: TRBJ2-2

CDR3: CAISVHYGYTF
DNA: TGTGCCATCAGTGTCCACTATGGCTACACCTTC
V: TRBV10-3
size: many
D: -
J: TRBJ1-2

CDR3: CATSSPQGNQPQHF
DNA: TGTGCCACCAGCTCACCACAGGGAAATCAGCCCCAGCATTTT
V: TRBV24-1
size: -
D: -
J: TRBJ1-5

CDR3: CARSVAGQETQYF
DNA: TGTGCCCGCAGCGTAGCGGGACAAGAGACCCAGTACTTC
V: TRBV9
size: few
D: TRBD2
J: TRBJ2-5

CDR3: CIVDAQGVASEQYF
DNA: TGCATCGTTGACGCACAGGGGGTGGCGAGTGAGCAGTACTTC
V: TRBV29-1
size: -
D: TRBD1
J: TRBJ2-7

CDR3: CASSLTPTSSYNSPLHF
DNA: TGTGCCAGCAGCCTCACACCGACAAGCTCCTATAATTCACCCCTCCACTTT
V: TRBV7-2
size: few
D: -
J: TRBJ1-6

CDR3: CASSLEYGDRGSEQYF
DNA: TGTGCCAGCAGCTTGGAGTACGGGGACAGGGGGTCTGAGCAGTACTTC
V: TRBV5-4
size: -
D: TRBD1
J: TRBJ2-7

CDR3: CALGRENGYTF
DNA: TGTGCCCTCGGAAGAGAGAATGGCTACACCTTC
V: TRBV10-3
size: -
D: -
J: TRBJ1-2

CDR3: CAINAQMNTEAFF
DNA: TGTGCCATCAATGCACAGATGAACACTGAAGCTTTCTTT
V: TRBV10-3
size: many
D: -
J: TRBJ1-1

CDR3: CASSQFRTSGYYEQYF
DNA: TGTGCCAGCAGCCAATTTCGGACTAGCGGGTACTACGAGCAGTACTTC
V: TRBV7-9
size: -
D: TRBD2
J: TRBJ2-7

CDR3: CSARRDGRTSGNTIYF
DNA: TGCAGTGCTAGACGAGACGGGAGGACCTCTGGAAACACCATATATTTT
V: TRBV20-1
size: -
D: -
J: TRBJ1-3

CDR3: CASSPMRAGANVLTF
DNA: TGTGCCAGCAGCCCGATGAGAGCTGGGGCCAACGTCCTGACTTTC
V: TRBV6-1
size: few
D: -
J: TRBJ2-6

CDR3: CASSWFTSGTEAFF
DNA: TGTGCCAGCAGTTGGTTCACATCAGGGACTGAAGCTTTCTTT
V: TRBV11-2
size: -
D: -
J: TRBJ1-1

CDR3: CASSQFPSAGELFF
DNA: TGTGCCAGCAGCCAATTCCCCTCCGCCGGGGAGCTGTTTTTT
V: TRBV7-9
size: -
D: -
J: TRBJ2-2

CDR3: CASRGTGNQPQHF
DNA: TGTGCCAGCAGGGGAACAGGGAATCAGCCCCAGCATTTT
V: TRBV2
size: many
D: -
J: TRBJ1-5

CDR3: CASSSRLAGDEQFF
DNA: TGTGCCAGCAGCTCGCGACTAGCGGGCGATGAGCAGTTCTTC
V: TRBV7-9
size: few
D: TRBD2
J: TRBJ2-1

CDR3: CASSARDRGYDGYIF
DNA: TGTGCCAGCAGCGCACGGGACAGGGGGTATGATGGCTACATCTTC
V: TRBV9
size: -
D: TRBD1
J: TRBJ1-2

CDR3: CASSRQRGVEAFF
DNA: TGTGCCAGCAGCCGACAGAGAGGGGTTGAAGCTTTCTTT
V: TRBV28
size: many
D: -
J: TRBJ1-1

CDR3: CASGGELFF
DNA: TGTGCCAGCGGAGGGGAGCTGTTTTTT
V: TRBV2
size: -
D: -
J: TRBJ2-2

CDR3: CASGQATNEKLFF
DNA: TGTGCCAGCGGACAGGCAACTAATGAAAAACTGTTTTTT
V: TRBV12-3/TRBV12-4
size: -
D: TRBD1
J: TRBJ1-4

CDR3: CASSAVGNTGELFF
DNA: TGCGCCAGCAGCGCGGTAGGGAACACCGGGGAGCTGTTTTTT
V: TRBV5-1
size: few
D: -
J: TRBJ2-2

CDR3: CASTLLAPETQYF
DNA: TGTGCCAGCACCTTACTAGCGCCCGAGACCCAGTACTTC
V: TRBV2
size: many
D: TRBD2
J: TRBJ2-5

CDR3: CASSLGASGGSEQYF
DNA: TGTGCCAGCAGCCTTGGTGCTAGCGGGGGATCCGAGCAGTACTTC
V: TRBV7-9
size: -
D: TRBD2
J: TRBJ2-7

CDR3: CSAQMGEGLAGEKLFF
DNA: TGCAGTGCCCAGATGGGGGAAGGACTAGCGGGTGAAAAACTGTTTTTT
V: TRBV20-1
size: -
D: -
J: TRBJ1-4

CDR3: CASSLRTESSYEQYF
DNA: TGTGCCAGCAGTTTACGGACAGAAAGCTCCTACGAGCAGTACTTC
V: TRBV25-1
size: -
D: -
J: TRBJ2-7

CDR3: CASSWTGRTYEQYF
DNA: TGTGCCAGCAGCTGGACAGGCAGGACCTACGAGCAGTACTTC
V: TRBV25-1
size: -
D: TRBD1
J: TRBJ2-7

CDR3: CASSFERAGTEAFF
DNA: TGTGCCAGCAGTTTTGAGAGGGCGGGGACTGAAGCTTTCTTT
V: TRBV12-3/TRBV12-4
size: many
D: -
J: TRBJ1-1

CDR3: CASSYSVFSGANVLTF
DNA: TGTGCCAGCAGTTATTCGGTTTTCTCTGGGGCCAACGTCCTGACTTTC
V: TRBV2
size: -
D: -
J: TRBJ2-6

CDR3: CAISEKGENYNSPLHF
DNA: TGTGCCATCAGTGAAAAAGGGGAAAACTATAATTCACCCCTCCACTTT
V: TRBV10-3
size: -
D: -
J: TRBJ1-6

CDR3: CSVEVQGETQYF
DNA: TGCAGCGTTGAAGTACAGGGGGAGACCCAGTACTTC
V: TRBV29-1
size: many
D: TRBD1
J: TRBJ2-5

CDR3: CSADGTETNYGYTF
DNA: TGCAGTGCCGACGGGACAGAGACAAACTATGGCTACACCTTC
V: TRBV20-1
size: -
D: TRBD1
J: TRBJ1-2

CDR3: CASSPGRMNTEAFF
DNA: TGTGCCAGCAGCCCGGGACGGATGAACACTGAAGCTTTCTTT
V: TRBV7-3
size: many
D: -
J: TRBJ1-1

CDR3: CASSLLPAGVMQETQYF
DNA: TGTGCCAGCAGCTTACTCCCTGCGGGGGTTATGCAAGAGACCCAGTACTTC
V: TRBV7-8
size: -
D: TRBD2
J: TRBJ2-5

CDR3: CSAEQGVLEQYF
DNA: TGCAGTGCAGAGCAGGGGGTGCTTGAGCAGTACTTC
V: TRBV20-1
size: -
D: TRBD1
J: TRBJ2-7

CDR3: CATSGQGATYEQYF
DNA: TGTGCCACCAGTGGACAGGGGGCGACCTACGAGCAGTACTTC
V: TRBV24-1
size: many
D: TRBD1
J: TRBJ2-7

CDR3: CAISEVTGSVYEQYF
DNA: TGTGCCATCAGTGAGGTAACAGGTTCGGTCTACGAGCAGTACTTC
V: TRBV10-3
size: many
D: -
J: TRBJ2-7

CDR3: CSARDWTGAKYEQYF
DNA: TGCAGTGCTAGAGATTGGACAGGGGCCAAATACGAGCAGTACTTC
V: TRBV20-1
size: -
D: TRBD1
J: TRBJ2-7

CDR3: CASSRPRGHEQYF
DNA: TGTGCCAGCAGTCGCCCTAGGGGTCACGAGCAGTACTTC
V: TRBV25-1
size: many
D: -
J: TRBJ2-7

CDR3: CASGLRQGDTEAFF
DNA: TGCGCCAGTGGACTAAGACAAGGGGACACTGAAGCTTTCTTT
V: TRBV5-1
size: few
D: -
J: TRBJ1-1

CDR3: CASSAQGGTNQPQHF
DNA: TGTGCCAGCAGCGCACAGGGTGGAACGAATCAGCCCCAGCATTTT
V: TRBV7-9
size: many
D: -
J: TRBJ1-5

CDR3: CASSSSGLAGGERNYYEQYF
DNA: TGTGCCAGCAGCTCATCCGGACTAGCGGGAGGGGAGCGAAATTACTACGAGCAGTACTTC
V: TRBV11-2
size: -
D: TRBD2
J: TRBJ2-7

CDR3: CASRNDRESYNSPLHF
DNA: TGTGCCAGCAGAAATGACAGGGAGTCCTATAATTCACCCCTCCACTTT
V: TRBV7-9
size: -
D: TRBD1
J: TRBJ1-6

CDR3: CSARARGGGAEETQYF
DNA: TGCAGTGCTAGAGCCCGGGGCGGGGGGGCCGAGGAGACCCAGTACTTC
V: TRBV20-1
size: -
D: TRBD2
J: TRBJ2-5

CDR3: CASSQHDRTYGYTF
DNA: TGTGCCAGCAGCCAACATGACAGGACCTATGGCTACACCTTC
V: TRBV3-1
size: -
D: -
J: TRBJ1-2

CDR3: CASSSLIMGETQYF
DNA: TGTGCCAGCAGCTCTCTGATTATGGGAGAGACCCAGTACTTC
V: TRBV11-2
size: many
D: -
J: TRBJ2-5

CDR3: CASSRSPTVLSQYF
DNA: TGTGCCAGTAGCCGAAGCCCGACAGTTCTGTCGCAGTACTTC
V: TRBV19
size: few
D: -
J: TRBJ2-7

CDR3: CATSSANYGYTF
DNA: TGTGCCACCAGCAGTGCGAACTATGGCTACACCTTC
V: TRBV15
size: few
D: -
J: TRBJ1-2

CDR3: CASQGGRDQPQHF
DNA: TGTGCCAGCCAGGGAGGGAGGGATCAGCCCCAGCATTTT
V: TRBV4-2
size: few
D: -
J: TRBJ1-5

CDR3: CAWNSGTANSPLHF
DNA: TGTGCCTGGAACTCCGGGACAGCAAATTCACCCCTCCACTTT
V: TRBV10-3
size: -
D: TRBD1
J: TRBJ1-6

CDR3: CASKEGPATNEKLFF
DNA: TGTGCCAGTAAGGAGGGTCCCGCAACTAATGAAAAACTGTTTTTT
V: TRBV19
size: -
D: -
J: TRBJ1-4

CDR3: CASSYWGSTYEQYF
DNA: TGTGCCAGCAGTTATTGGGGGAGTACCTACGAGCAGTACTTC
V: TRBV2
size: -
D: -
J: TRBJ2-7

CDR3: CASSSGLAAQETQYF
DNA: TGTGCCAGCAGCTCGGGACTAGCGGCCCAAGAGACCCAGTACTTC
V: TRBV7-2
size: few
D: TRBD2
J: TRBJ2-5